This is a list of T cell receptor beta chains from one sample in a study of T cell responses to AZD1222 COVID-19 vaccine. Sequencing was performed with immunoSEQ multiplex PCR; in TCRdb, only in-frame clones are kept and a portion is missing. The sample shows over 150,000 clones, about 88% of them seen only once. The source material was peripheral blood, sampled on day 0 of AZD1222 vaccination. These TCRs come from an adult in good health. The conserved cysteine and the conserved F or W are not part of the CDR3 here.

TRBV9,ASSPPGGSGYT
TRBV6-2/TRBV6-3,ASSRDTRFNYGYT
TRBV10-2,ASSVNSNQPQH
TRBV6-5,ASKPPSSGALH
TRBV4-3,ASSQAGGVGYT
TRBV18,ASSLGQANTGELF
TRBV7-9,ASSPSGGGEQF
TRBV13,ASRRLTVTPYEQY
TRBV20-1,SASPGQINQPQH
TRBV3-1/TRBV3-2,ASSINRALGTEAF
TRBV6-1,ASSDGQGSWQPQH
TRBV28,ASRSGTGAFNQPQH
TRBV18,ASSPDSYEQY
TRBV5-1,ASSRDGYDDQPQH
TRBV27,ASSLGATSGRSYEQY
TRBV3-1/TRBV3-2,ASSRESSYNSPLH
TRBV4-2,ASSQVASGIAKNIQY
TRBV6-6,ASKQEGGPNQPQH
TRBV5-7,ASSGRRGGYEQY
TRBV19,ASSSTGQGYGYT
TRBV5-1,ASSYPGGDEQY
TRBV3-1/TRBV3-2,ASSQRGGDEQY
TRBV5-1,ASSLWQGNNNEQF
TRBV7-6,ASSIIQGVEQF
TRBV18,ASSQGAQNTGELF
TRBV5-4,ASSPSGTGINYGYT
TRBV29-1,SVRSGETQY
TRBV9,ASSLPKRGAYPSTDTQY
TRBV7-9,ASRTPGTGSGVTQY
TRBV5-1,ASSLWAGGVYEQY
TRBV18,ASSIGSSGANVLT
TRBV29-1,SVEDPRGRGGYGYT
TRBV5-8,ASSPGQGFRQETQY
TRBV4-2,ASSHRQGLNTEAF
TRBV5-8,ASTGTRVKSADTQY
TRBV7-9,ASSLGMTDGYT
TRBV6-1,ASSEWSQGSYEQY
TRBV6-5,ASRPGTTSYNEQF
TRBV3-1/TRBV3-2,ASSPRDRYQETQY
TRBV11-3,ASSLELQHRGSNSPLH
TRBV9,ASRDRYSNQPQH
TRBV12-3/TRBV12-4,ASSLQSAIEAF
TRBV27,ASSLGQAYGYT
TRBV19,ASTRGQLDEKLF
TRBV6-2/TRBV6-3,ASSYSSQGYTEAF
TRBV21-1,ASSNRPVTDQPQH
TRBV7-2,ASSPNSGTGKIGYT
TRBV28,ASSLGQYNEKLF
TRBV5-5,ASSRDRLAKNIQY
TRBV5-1,ASSLEGFTEAF
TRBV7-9,ASSPGQGEQY
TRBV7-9,ASSKSAPSNEQF
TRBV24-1,ATRNEMNTEAF
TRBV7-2,ASSERGPSGTEAF
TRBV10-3,AISESRDREAF
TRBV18,ASSNDQGYDRYGYT
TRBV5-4,ASSPLAGGYQETQY
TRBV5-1,ASSLGGYEQY